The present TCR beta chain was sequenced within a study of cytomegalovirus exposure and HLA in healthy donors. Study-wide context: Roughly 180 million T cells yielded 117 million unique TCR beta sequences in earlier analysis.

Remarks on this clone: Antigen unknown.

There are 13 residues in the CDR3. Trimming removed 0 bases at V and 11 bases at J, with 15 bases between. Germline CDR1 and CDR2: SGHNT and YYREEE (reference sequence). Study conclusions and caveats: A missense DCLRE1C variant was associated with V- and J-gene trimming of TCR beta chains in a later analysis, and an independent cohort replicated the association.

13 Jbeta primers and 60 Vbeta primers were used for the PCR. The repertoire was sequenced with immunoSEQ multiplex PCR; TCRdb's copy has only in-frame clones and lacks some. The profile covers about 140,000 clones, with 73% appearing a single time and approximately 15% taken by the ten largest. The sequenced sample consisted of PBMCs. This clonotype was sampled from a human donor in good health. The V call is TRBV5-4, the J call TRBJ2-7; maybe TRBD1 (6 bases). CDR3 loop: CASSLDRVVAEYF. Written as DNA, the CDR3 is TGTGCCAGCAGCTTGGACAGGGTTGTGGCAGAGTACTTC.